This T cell receptor (beta chain) was recovered during a study of cytomegalovirus exposure and HLA in healthy donors. Whole-study results and caveats: The authors listed 180 or so TCR beta chains as cytomegalovirus-associated. A later analysis found common viral pathogens apparently linked to several of the most significant clusters. The authors later linked a missense DCLRE1C variant to TCR beta V- and J-gene trimming.

V gave up 4 bases and J gave up 3 bases; unmatched junction bases: 4. This CDR3 has 16 residues. In germline, CDR1 is MNHNY, CDR2 SVGAGI (reference sequence). About this clone itself: Its antigen remains unidentified.

The PCR made use of 60 Vbeta and 13 Jbeta primers. Clones were sequenced by immunoSEQ multiplex PCR, and TCRdb holds only the in-frame ones, with some missing. Counted here are about 130,000 clones, roughly 79% occurring once; the ten biggest clones make up around 2%. The sample consisted of PBMCs. This clonotype was obtained from a woman between 50 and 59 years old in good health and CMV-seronegative. The V call is TRBV6-6, the J call TRBJ1-5, with 12 bases that match TRBD1. The CDR3 reads CASSLGQGAHNQPQHF. In DNA form, the CDR3 reads TGTGCCAGCAGTTTGGGACAGGGGGCGCACAATCAGCCCCAGCATTTT.